The clone carrying this T cell receptor (beta chain) was detected many times. The PBMCs were sourced from fresh peripheral blood (about 9.6 ml). This CDR3 is built from 15 residues. From germline, CDR1 is SQVTM and CDR2 ANQGSEA. V was trimmed by 6 bases and J by 2 bases, leaving 16 bases between them. TCR beta CDR3 regions were amplified from RNA. The HTBI set primed first-round TCR CDR3 RT-PCR. TCRdb fed the multiplex PCR reads into MiXCR, producing one record per CDR3 protein. This sample has some 400,000 distinct CDR3 sequences, with 15% to 20% found just once. The data originate from a study of T cells in Graves' hyperthyroidism and ophthalmopathy.

The material sequenced was blood. This clonotype was sampled from a woman aged 18-29 years with Graves' hyperthyroidism. The chain employs TRBV29-1 and TRBJ1-4; D perhaps matches TRBD1 (6 bases). The CDR3 here is CSVRTETWTNEKLFF. The CDR3 DNA reads TGCAGCGTGCGGACAGAGACGTGGACTAATGAAAAACTGTTTTTT.